Sequencing of this T cell receptor beta chain was carried out in a study of cytomegalovirus exposure and HLA in healthy donors. This CDR3 is built from 14 residues. Germline CDR1 and CDR2: SGHDT and YYEEEE. With V trimmed by 4 bases and J by 7 bases, 1 base remained unmatched. The PCR used 60 Vbeta and 13 Jbeta primers. Assay used: immunoSEQ multiplex PCR; TCRdb lists only in-frame clones, some missing. This listing includes roughly 69,000 clones. Sequencing was carried out using PBMCs. The TCR comes from a woman in her 30s in good health and CMV-seronegative. This chain connects TRBV5-6 to TRBJ2-1; 14 nucleotides agree with TRBD2. The CDR3 sequence: CASSRTSGRNEQFF. The CDR3, as DNA: TGTGCCAGCAGCCGGACTAGCGGGAGGAATGAGCAGTTCTTC.